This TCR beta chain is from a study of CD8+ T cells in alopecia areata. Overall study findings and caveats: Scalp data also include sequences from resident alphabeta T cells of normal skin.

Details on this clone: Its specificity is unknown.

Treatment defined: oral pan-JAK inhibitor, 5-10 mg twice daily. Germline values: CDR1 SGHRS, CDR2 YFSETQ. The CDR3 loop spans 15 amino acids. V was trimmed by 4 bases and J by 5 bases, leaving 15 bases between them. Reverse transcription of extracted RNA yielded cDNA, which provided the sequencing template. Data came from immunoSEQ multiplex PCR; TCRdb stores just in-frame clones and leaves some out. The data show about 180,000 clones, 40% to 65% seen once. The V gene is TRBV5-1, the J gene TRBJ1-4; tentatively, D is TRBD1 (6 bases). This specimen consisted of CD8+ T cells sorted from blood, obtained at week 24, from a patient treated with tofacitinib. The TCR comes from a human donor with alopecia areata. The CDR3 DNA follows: TGCGCCAGCAGCGTCCTACAGGGAGGAAATGAAAAACTGTTTTTT. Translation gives CASSVLQGGNEKLFF.